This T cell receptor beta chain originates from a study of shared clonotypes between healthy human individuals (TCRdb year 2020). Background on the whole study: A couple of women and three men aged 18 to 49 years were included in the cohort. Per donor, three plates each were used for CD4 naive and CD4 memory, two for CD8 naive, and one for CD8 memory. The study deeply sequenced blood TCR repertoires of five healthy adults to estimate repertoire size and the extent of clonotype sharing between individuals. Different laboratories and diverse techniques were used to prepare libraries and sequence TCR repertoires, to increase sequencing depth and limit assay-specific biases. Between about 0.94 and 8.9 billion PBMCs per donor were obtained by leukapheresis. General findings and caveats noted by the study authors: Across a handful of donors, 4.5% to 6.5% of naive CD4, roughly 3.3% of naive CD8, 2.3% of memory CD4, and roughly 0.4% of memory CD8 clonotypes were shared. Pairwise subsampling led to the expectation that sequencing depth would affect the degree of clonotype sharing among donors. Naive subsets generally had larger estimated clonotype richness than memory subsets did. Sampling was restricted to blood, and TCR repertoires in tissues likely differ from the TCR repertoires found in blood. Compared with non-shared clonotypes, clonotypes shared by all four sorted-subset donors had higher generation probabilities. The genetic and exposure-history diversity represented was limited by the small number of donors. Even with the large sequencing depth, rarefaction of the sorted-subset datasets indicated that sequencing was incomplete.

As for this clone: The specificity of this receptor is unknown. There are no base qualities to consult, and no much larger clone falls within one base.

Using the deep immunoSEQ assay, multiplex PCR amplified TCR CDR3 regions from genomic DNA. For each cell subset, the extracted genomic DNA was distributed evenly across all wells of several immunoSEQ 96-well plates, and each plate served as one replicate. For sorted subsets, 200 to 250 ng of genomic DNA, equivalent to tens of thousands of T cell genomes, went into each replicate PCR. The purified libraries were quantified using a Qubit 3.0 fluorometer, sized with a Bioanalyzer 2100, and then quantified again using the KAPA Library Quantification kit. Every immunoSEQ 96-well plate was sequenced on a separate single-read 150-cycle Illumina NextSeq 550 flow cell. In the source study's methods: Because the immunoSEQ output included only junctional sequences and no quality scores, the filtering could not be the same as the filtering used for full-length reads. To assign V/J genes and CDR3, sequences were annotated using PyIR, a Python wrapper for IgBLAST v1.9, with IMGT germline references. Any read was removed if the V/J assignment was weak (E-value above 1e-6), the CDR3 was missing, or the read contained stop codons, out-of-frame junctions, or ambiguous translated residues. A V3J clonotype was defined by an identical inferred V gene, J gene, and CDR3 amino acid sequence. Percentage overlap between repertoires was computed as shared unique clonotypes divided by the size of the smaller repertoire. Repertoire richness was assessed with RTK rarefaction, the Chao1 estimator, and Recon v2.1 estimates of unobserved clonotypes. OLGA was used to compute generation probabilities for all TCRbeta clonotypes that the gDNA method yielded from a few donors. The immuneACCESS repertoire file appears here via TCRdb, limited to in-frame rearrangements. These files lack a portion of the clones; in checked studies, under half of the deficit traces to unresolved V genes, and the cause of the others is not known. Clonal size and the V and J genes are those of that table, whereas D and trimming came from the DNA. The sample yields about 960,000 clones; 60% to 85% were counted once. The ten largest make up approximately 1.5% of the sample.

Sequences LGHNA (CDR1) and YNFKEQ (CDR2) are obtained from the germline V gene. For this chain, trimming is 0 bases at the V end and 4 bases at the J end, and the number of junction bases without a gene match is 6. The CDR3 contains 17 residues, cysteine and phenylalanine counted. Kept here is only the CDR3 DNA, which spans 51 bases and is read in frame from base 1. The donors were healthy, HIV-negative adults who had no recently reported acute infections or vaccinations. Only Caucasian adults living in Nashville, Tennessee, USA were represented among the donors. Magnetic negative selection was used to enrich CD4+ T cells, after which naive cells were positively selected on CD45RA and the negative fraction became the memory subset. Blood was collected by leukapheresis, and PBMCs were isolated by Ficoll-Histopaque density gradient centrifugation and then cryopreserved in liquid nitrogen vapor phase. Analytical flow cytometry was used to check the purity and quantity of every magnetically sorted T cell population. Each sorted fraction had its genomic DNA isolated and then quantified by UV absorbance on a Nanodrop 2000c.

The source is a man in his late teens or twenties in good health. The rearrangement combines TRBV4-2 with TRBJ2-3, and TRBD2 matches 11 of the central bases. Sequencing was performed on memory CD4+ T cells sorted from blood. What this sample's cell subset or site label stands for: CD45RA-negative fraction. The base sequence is TGTGCCAGCAGCCAAGATCATAGCGGGGGGGCTGCAGATACGCAGTATTTT. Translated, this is CASSQDHSGGAADTQYF.